This TCR beta chain was captured in a study of OX40 agonist ivuxolimab in advanced cancers. Study-wide context: Partial responses occurred in three patients (one hepatocellular carcinoma, two cutaneous melanoma).

Here immunoSEQ multiplex PCR was the method, and the copy in TCRdb shows in-frame clones only, minus some. Of roughly 38,000 clones in the sample, approximately 79% were seen once. This CDR3 has 14 amino acids. Trimming removed 0 bases at V and 7 bases at J, with 13 bases between. Germline V lookup: CDR1 SGHNT, CDR2 YYREEE (reference sequence). On this clone itself: Its target is not known.

Study-level findings and limits: At doses 0.1 to 3.0 mg/kg, CD4+ and CD8+ clones expanded. Relative to CD4+, CD8+ T cells held more expanded clones on average.

The sample was CD4+ or CD8+ T cells sorted from blood, taken in a trial of the OX40 agonist ivuxolimab. The genes are TRBV5-4 and TRBJ1-2; D not resolved. The sequence derives from an adult with an advanced solid tumor such as melanoma, head and neck, liver or kidney cancer. This chain's CDR3 is CASSLEIASLGYTF. CDR3 nucleotides: TGTGCCAGCAGCTTGGAGATCGCATCCCTTGGCTACACCTTC.